The T cell receptor beta chain described here comes from a study of control samples from healthy donors and cancer patients (TCRdb year 2020). With regard to this clone: There is no known antigen for this receptor. No per-base quality is available; no much larger clone lies one base away.

The library was produced with the immunoSEQ multiplex PCR assay. TCRdb took over this immuneACCESS table, retaining in-frame rearrangements with V and J assigned. Such tables are incomplete; in checked studies, under half of the missing clones stem from an unresolved V gene, and the remainder is unexplained. The sample has 100,000 to 150,000 clones on record, about 91% of them singletons. The ten largest clones represent just over 8.5% of the sample. The CDR3 contains 14 residues, cysteine and phenylalanine counted. Kept here is only the CDR3 DNA, which spans 42 bases and is read in frame from base 1. After removal of 10 bases from V and 5 bases from J, the junction retains 11 bases not matched to a gene. Reading the germline V gene gives CDR1 KGHDR and CDR2 SFDVKD.

Sequences were obtained from blood. The chain links TRBV24-1 with TRBJ2-3; 7 central bases correspond to TRBD2. The receptor's source is a man younger than 35 in good health. The CDR3 region reads CATGREPRRDTQYF. Read as DNA, the sequence is TGTGCCACAGGGAGGGAACCGCGGCGAGATACGCAGTATTTT.